This T cell receptor (beta chain) is drawn from a study of T cell changes during pregnancy in multiple sclerosis. Sequencing was performed with immunoSEQ multiplex PCR; in TCRdb, only in-frame clones are kept and a portion is missing. The sample records about 70,000 clones, around 90% being singletons. Trimming took off 3 bases at V and 8 bases at J, with 17 bases between the two ends. CDR1 SGHKS and CDR2 YYEKEE come from the germline V gene (reference sequence). This CDR3 has 15 residues. The clonotype was recovered from a female donor with multiple sclerosis, enrolled in a pregnancy study. The input for sequencing was CD4+ T cells from peripheral blood mononuclear cells, taken after pregnancy. V and J are TRBV5-5 and TRBJ1-4, with no clear D. The CDR3 region is CASSSHGEASEKLFF. CDR3 bases: TGTGCCAGCAGCTCCCATGGGGAGGCGAGCGAAAAACTGTTTTTT.